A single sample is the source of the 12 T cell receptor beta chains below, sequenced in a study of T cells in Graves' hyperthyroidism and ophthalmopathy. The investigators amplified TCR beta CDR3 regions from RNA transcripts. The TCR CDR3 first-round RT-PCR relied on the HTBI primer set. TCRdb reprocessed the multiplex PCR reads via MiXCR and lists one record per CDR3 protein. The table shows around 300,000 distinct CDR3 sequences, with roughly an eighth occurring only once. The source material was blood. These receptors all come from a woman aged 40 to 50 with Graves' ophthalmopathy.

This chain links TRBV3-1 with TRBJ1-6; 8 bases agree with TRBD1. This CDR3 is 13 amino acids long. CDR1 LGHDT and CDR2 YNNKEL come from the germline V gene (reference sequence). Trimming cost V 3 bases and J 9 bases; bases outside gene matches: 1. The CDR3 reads CASSHQGASPLHF. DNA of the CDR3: TGTGCCAGCAGCCACCAGGGGGCTTCACCCCTCCACTTT.

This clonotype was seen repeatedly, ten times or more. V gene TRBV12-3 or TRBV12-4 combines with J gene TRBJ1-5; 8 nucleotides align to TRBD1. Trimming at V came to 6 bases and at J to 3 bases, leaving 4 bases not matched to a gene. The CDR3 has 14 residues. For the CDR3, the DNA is TGTGCCAGCAGAATGGGACAGGACAATCAGCCCCAGCATTTT. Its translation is CASRMGQDNQPQHF.

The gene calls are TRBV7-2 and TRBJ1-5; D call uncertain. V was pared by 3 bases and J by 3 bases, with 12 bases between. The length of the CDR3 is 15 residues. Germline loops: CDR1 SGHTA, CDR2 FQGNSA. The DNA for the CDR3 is TGTGCCAGCAGCTTGGGTAGTTCGGACAATCAGCCCCAGCATTTT. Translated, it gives CASSLGSSDNQPQHF.

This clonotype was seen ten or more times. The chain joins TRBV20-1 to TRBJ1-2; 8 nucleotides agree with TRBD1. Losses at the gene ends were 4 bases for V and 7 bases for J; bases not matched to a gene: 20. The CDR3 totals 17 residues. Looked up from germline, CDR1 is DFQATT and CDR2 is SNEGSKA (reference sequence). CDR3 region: CSANGQGEKGPSSGYTF. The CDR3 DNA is TGCAGTGCTAATGGACAGGGAGAAAAGGGGCCCTCCTCTGGCTACACCTTC.

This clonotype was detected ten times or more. Here the CDR3 DNA reads TGTGCCAGCTCACCCGGGGCTAACTATGGCTACACCTTC. This gives the protein CASSPGANYGYTF. The chain has TRBV18 and TRBJ1-2; D uncertain. V was clipped by 3 bases and J by 0 bases, with 5 bases between them. The CDR3 has 13 residues. CDR1 KGHSH and CDR2 LQKENI come from the germline V gene.

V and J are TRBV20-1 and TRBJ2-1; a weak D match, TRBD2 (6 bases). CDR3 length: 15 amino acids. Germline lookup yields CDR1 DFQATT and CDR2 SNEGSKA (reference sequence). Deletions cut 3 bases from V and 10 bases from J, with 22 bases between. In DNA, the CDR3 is TGCAGTGCTAGGGCGGGACGGAAGGTTCGCGGGGAGCAGTTCTTC. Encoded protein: CSARAGRKVRGEQFF.

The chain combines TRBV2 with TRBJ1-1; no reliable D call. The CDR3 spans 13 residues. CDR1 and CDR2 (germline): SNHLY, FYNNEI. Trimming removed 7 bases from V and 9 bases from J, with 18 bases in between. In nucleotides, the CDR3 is TGTGCCAGCACTAGGGAGTTCCACACCAAAGCTTTCTTT. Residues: CASTREFHTKAFF.

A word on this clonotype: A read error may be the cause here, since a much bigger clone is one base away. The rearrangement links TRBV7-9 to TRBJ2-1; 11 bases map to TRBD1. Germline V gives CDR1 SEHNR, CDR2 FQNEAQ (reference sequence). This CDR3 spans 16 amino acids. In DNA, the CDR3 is TGTGCCAGCGGCTTAGGTTCTGGGACAGGGGGTAATGAGCAGTTCTTC. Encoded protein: CASGLGSGTGGNEQFF.

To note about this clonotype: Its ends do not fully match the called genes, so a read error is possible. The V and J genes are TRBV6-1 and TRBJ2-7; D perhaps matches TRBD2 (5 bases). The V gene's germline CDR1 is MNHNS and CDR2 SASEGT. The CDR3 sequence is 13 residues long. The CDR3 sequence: CTSSGGPLYEQYF. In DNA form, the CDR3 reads TGTACCAGCAGTGGAGGTCCCCTCTACGAGCAGTACTTC.

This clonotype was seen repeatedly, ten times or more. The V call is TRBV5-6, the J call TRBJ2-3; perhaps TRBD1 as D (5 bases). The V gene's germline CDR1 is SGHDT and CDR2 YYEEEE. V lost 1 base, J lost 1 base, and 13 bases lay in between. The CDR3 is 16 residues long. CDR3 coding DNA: TGTGCCAGCAGCTTGAAGGGGAATTCAGGCACAGATACGCAGTATTTT. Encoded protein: CASSLKGNSGTDTQYF.

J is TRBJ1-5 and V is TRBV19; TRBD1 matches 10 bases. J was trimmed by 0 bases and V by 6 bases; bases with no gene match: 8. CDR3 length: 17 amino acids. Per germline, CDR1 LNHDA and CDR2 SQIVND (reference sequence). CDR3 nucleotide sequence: TGTGCCAGTAGACCGGGACAGGGGTTATATAGCAATCAGCCCCAGCATTTT. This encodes CASRPGQGLYSNQPQHF.

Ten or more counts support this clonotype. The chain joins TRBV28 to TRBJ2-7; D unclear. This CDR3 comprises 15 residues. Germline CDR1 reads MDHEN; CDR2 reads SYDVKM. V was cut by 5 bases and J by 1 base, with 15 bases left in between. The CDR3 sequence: CASSGGGVGSYEQYF. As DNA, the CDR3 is TGTGCCAGCAGTGGTGGTGGGGTAGGGTCCTACGAGCAGTACTTC.